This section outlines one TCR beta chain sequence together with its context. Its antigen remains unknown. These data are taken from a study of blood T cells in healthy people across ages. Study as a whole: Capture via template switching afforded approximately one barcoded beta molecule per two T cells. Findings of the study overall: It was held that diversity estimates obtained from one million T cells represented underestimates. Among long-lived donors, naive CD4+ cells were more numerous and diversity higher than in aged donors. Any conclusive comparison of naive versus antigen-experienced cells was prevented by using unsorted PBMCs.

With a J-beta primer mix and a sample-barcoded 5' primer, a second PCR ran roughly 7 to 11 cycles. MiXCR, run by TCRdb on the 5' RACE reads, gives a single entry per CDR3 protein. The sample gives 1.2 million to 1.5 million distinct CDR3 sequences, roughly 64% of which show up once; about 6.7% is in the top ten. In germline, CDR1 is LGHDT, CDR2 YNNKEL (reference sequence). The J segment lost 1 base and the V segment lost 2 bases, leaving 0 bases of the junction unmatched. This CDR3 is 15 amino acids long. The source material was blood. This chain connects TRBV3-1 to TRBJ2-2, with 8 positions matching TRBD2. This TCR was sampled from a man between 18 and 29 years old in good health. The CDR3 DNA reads TGTGCCAGCAGCCAACTAGCGGGGAACACCGGGGAGCTGTTTTTT. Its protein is CASSQLAGNTGELFF.